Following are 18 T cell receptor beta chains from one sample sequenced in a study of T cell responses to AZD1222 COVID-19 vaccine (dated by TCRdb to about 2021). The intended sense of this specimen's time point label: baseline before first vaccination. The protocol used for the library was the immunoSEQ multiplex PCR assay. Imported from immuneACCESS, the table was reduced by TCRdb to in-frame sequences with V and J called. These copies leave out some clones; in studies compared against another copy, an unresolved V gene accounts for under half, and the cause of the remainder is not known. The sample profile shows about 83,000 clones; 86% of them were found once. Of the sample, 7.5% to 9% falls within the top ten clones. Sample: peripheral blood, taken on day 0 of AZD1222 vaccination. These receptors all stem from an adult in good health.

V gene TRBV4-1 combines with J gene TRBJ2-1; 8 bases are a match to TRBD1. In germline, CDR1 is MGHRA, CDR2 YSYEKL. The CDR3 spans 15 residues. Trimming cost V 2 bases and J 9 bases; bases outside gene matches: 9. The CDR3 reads CASSQTDRVFTEQFF. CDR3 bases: TGCGCCAGCAGCCAAACGGACAGGGTATTCACTGAGCAGTTCTTC.

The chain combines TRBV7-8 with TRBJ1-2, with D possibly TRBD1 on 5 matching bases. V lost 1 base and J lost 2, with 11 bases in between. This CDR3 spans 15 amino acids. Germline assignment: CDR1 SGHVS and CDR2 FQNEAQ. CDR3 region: CASSLGAGQNYGYTF. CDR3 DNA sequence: TGTGCCAGCAGCTTAGGGGCGGGGCAAAACTATGGCTACACCTTC.

For the CDR3, the DNA is TGTGCCAGCAGCAGTGGGACAGCTCAGCCCCAGCATTTT. This translates into CASSSGTAQPQHF. The V and J genes are TRBV2 and TRBJ1-5, with 7 bases matching TRBD1. From germline, CDR1 is SNHLY and CDR2 FYNNEI. The CDR3 is 13 amino acids. Trimming removed 6 bases from V and 6 bases from J; junction bases left unmatched: 5.

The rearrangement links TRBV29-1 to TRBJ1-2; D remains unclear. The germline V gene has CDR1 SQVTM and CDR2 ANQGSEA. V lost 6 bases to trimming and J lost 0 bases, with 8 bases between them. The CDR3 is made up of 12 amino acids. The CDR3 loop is CSVVNTNYGYTF. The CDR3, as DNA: TGCAGCGTGGTGAACACTAACTATGGCTACACCTTC.

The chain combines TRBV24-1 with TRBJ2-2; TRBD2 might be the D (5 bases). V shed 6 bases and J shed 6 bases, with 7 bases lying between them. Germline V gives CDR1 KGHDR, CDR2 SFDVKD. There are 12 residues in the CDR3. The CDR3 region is CATSSRAGELFF. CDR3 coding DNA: TGTGCCACCAGTTCGCGGGCCGGGGAGCTGTTTTTT.

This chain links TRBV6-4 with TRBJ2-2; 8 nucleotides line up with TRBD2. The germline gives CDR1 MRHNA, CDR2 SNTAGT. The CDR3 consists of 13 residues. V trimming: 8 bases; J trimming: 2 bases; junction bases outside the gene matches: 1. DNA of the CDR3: TGTGCCAGCGGGACTAGTAACACCGGGGAGCTGTTTTTT. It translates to CASGTSNTGELFF.

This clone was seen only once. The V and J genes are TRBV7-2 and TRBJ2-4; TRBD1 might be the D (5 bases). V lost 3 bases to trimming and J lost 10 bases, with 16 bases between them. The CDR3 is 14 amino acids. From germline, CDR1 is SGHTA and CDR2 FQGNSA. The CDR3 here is CASSFRALGAIQYF. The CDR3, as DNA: TGTGCCAGCAGCTTTAGGGCTCTAGGGGCGATTCAGTACTTC.

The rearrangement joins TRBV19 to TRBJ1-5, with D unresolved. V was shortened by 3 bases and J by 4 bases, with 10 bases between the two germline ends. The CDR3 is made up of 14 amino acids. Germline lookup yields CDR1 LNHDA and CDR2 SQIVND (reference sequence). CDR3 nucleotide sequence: TGTGCCAGTAGTATCAGGAATCGGAATCAGCCCCAGCATTTT. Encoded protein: CASSIRNRNQPQHF.

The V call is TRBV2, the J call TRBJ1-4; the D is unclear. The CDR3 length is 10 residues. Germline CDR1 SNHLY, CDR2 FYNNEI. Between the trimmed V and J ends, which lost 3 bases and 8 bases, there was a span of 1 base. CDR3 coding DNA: TGTGCCAGCAGTGACGAAAAACTGTTTTTT. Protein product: CASSDEKLFF.

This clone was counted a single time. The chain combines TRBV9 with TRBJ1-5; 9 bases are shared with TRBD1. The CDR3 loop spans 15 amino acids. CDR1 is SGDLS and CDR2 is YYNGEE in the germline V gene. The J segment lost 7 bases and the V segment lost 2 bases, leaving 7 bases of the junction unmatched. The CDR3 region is CASSVTGGAGQPQHF. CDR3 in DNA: TGTGCCAGCAGCGTTACAGGGGGCGCCGGGCAGCCCCAGCATTTT. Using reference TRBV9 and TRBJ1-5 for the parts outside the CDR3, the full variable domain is DSGVTQTPKHLITATGQRVTLRCSPRSGDLSVYWYQQSLDQGLQFLIQYYNGEERAKGNILERFSAQQFPDLHSELNLSSLELGDSALYFCASSVTGGAGQPQHFGDGTRLSIL.

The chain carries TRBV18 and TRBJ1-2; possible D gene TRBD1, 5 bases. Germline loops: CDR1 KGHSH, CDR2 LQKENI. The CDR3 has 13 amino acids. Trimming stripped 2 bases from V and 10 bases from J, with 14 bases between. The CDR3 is CASSPGEGATYTF. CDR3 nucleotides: TGTGCCAGCTCACCAGGGGAAGGGGCGACCTACACCTTC.

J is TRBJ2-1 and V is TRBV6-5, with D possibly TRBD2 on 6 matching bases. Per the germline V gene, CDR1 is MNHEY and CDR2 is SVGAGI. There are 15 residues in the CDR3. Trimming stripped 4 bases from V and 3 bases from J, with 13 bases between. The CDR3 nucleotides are TGTGCCAGCAGTTCCGACTCGCGGGGCTACAATGAGCAGTTCTTC. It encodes CASSSDSRGYNEQFF.

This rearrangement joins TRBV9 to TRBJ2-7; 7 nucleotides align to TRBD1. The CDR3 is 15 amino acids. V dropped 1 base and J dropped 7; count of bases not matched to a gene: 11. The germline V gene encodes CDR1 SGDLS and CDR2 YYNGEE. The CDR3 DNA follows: TGTGCCAGCAGCGTAAGACAGGGTAGTTCGGATGAGCAGTACTTC. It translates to CASSVRQGSSDEQYF.

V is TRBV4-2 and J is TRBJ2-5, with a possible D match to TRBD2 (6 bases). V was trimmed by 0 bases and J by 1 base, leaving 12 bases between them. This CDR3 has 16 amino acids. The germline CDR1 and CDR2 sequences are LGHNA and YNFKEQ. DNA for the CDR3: TGTGCCAGCAGCCAAGATCGAGGTAGCGGCCAAGAGACCCAGTACTTC. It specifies CASSQDRGSGQETQYF.

The CDR3 sequence is CASSWGPGQGEETQYF. CDR3 coding DNA: TGCGCCAGCAGCTGGGGACCGGGACAGGGAGAAGAGACCCAGTACTTC. V is TRBV5-1 and J is TRBJ2-5, with 9 bases that match TRBD1. The V gene's germline CDR1 is SGHRS and CDR2 YFSETQ. There are 16 residues in the CDR3. V gave up 3 bases and J gave up 3 bases; unmatched junction bases: 9.

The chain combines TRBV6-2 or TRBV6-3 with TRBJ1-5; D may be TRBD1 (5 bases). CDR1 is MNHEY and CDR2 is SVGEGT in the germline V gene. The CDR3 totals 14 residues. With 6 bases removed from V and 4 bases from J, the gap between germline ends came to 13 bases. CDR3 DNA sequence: TGTGCCAGCAGCCCGGACATTAAGAATCAGCCCCAGCATTTT. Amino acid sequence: CASSPDIKNQPQHF.

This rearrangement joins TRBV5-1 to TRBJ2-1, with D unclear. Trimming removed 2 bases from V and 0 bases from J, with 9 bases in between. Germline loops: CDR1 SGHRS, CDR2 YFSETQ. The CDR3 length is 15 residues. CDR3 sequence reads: CASSFELSSYNEQFF. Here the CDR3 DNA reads TGCGCCAGCAGCTTTGAGTTAAGCTCCTACAATGAGCAGTTCTTC. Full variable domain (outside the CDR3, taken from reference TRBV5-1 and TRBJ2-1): KAGVTQTPRYLIKTRGQQVTLSCSPISGHRSVSWYQQTPGQGLQFLFEYFSETQRNKGNFPGRFSGRQFSNSRSEMNVSTLELGDSALYLCASSFELSSYNEQFFGPGTRLTVL.

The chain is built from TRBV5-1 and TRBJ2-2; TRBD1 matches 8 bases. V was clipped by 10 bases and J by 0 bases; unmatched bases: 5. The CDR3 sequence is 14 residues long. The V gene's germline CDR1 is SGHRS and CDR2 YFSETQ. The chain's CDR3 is CASGGGSNTGELFF. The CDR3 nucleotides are TGCGCCTCAGGGGGCGGATCGAACACCGGGGAGCTGTTTTTT. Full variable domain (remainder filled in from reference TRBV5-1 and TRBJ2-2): KAGVTQTPRYLIKTRGQQVTLSCSPISGHRSVSWYQQTPGQGLQFLFEYFSETQRNKGNFPGRFSGRQFSNSRSEMNVSTLELGDSALYLCASGGGSNTGELFFGEGSRLTVL.